This TCR beta chain was recorded in a study of blood T cell repertoires in COVID-19. Clones were sequenced by immunoSEQ multiplex PCR, and TCRdb holds only the in-frame ones, with some missing. This sample has about 530,000 clones, with 85% to 90% found just once. Those enrolled in Seattle joined during active infection and were followed longitudinally afterward. This CDR3 has 15 residues. Germline CDR1 reads GTSNPN; CDR2 reads SVGIG (reference sequence). V gave up 4 bases and J gave up 6 bases; unmatched junction bases: 14. Sequencing was done on a sample of peripheral blood. This clonotype originated in a woman in her forties or fifties with COVID-19, enrolled during active disease. The chain combines TRBV30 with TRBJ2-7; 8 nucleotides match TRBD2. CDR3 sequence reads: CAWNVGGLAMIEQYF. The CDR3 region has the DNA TGTGCCTGGAACGTTGGAGGACTAGCAATGATCGAGCAGTACTTC.